These T cell receptor beta chains were read from a single sample in a study of Graves' ophthalmopathy and Graves' hyperthyroidism. Using its own MiXCR run on the multiplex PCR reads, TCRdb lists one record per CDR3 protein. The sample lists 900,000 to 1,200,000 distinct CDR3 sequences, roughly two fifths seen once, with around 10% in the top ten. Material for sequencing was peripheral blood or thyroid tissue (not recorded which). All receptors derive from an adult man with Graves' hyperthyroidism. The conserved cysteine and the conserved F or W are not part of the CDR3 here. Each record gives: D gene, J gene, V gene, CDR3 protein. D genes are given only for firm matches.

>.|TRBJ1-1|TRBV28
ASPPPGRANTEAF
>TRBD1|TRBJ2-7|TRBV10-3
ASSEFQQGAYEQY
>.|TRBJ1-1|TRBV2
ASSATGTAF
>TRBD1|TRBJ2-7|TRBV6-6
ASSLMGQGASEQY
>.|TRBJ2-5|TRBV7-2
ASSVGGTGETQY
>.|TRBJ1-1|TRBV12-3/TRBV12-4
ASSLLLGRTEAF
>.|TRBJ1-2|TRBV19
ASNTNENYGYT
>TRBD2|TRBJ2-7|TRBV10-3
AISGGRAGTVY
>.|TRBJ1-5|TRBV7-8
ASSFEGSGQPQH
>TRBD1|TRBJ1-2|TRBV7-9
ASSGTGVGYT
>TRBD1|TRBJ1-1|TRBV25-1
ASRGGDRGTNTEAF
>.|TRBJ2-7|TRBV7-9
AGSLGSGTLEEQY
>.|TRBJ1-2|TRBV4-3
ASSQATGSNYGYT
>.|TRBJ1-4|TRBV20-1
SARPGQDLENCF
>.|TRBJ1-1|TRBV5-6
ASRLDIANTEAF